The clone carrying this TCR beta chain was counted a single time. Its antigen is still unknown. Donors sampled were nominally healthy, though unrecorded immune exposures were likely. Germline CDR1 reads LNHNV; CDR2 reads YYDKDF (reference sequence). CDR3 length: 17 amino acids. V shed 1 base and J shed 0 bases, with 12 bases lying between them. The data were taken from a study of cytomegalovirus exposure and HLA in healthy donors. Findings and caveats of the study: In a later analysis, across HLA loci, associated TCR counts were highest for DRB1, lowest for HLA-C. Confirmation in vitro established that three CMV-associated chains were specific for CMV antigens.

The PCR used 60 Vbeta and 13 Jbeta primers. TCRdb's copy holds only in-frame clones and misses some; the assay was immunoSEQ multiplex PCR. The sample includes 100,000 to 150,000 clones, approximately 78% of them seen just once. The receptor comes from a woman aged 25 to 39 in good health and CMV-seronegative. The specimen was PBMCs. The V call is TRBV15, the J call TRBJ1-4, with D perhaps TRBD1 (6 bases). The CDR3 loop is CATSRGESGATNEKLFF. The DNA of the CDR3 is TGTGCCACCAGCAGAGGAGAATCAGGGGCAACTAATGAAAAACTGTTTTTT.